One and the same sample provided the 6 T cell receptor beta chains below, sequenced in a study of beta chain features in type 1 diabetes. The isolated RNA, all of it, was reverse transcribed, so expressed TCRB transcripts were what got sequenced. Some clones are missing from TCRdb's copy, which holds only in-frame ones; the method was immunoSEQ multiplex PCR. The sample contains about 290,000 clones, approximately 8.1% of which appear only once. Source material: central memory CD4+ T cells from blood. The source is a woman between 18 and 29 years old in good health.

V is TRBV7-2 and J is TRBJ2-5; weak D call: TRBD2 (5 bases). The germline gives CDR1 SGHTA, CDR2 FQGNSA. V gave up 5 bases and J gave up 5 bases, with 21 bases separating them. This CDR3 spans 16 amino acids. CDR3 in amino acids: CASSPSGYLQVETQYF. The CDR3, as DNA: TGTGCCAGCAGCCCAAGCGGATACTTACAAGTTGAGACCCAGTACTTC.

This clone was seen at least ten times. The V gene is TRBV5-8, the J gene TRBJ1-3, with D possibly matching TRBD1 (5 bases). This CDR3 region has 15 residues. The V end lost 1 base, the J end lost 2 bases, and 10 bases lay between the germline ends. Germline V gene sequence: CDR1 SGHTS, CDR2 YDEGEE. CDR3 amino acids: CASSLSWGTGNTIYF. Written as DNA, the CDR3 is TGTGCCAGCAGCTTGAGCTGGGGGACTGGAAACACCATATATTTT.

This clone was observed a few times. This chain joins TRBV28 and TRBJ1-2, with 9 bases identical to TRBD1. Per the germline V gene, CDR1 is MDHEN and CDR2 is SYDVKM. J was trimmed by 8 bases and V by 3 bases; bases with no gene match: 13. This CDR3 is built from 16 residues. The CDR3 loop is CASSLLVTTGGRGYTF. The CDR3 nucleotides are TGTGCCAGCAGTTTGCTAGTCACGACAGGGGGACGAGGCTACACCTTC.

This clone has a handful of counts. This sequence joins TRBV29-1 and TRBJ1-2; D is unresolved. Trimming cost V 6 bases and J 8 bases, with 13 bases left between them. The germline V gene has CDR1 SQVTM and CDR2 ANQGSEA. CDR3 length: 11 amino acids. The CDR3 nucleotides are TGCAGCGTGACTTTGTCGATGGGCTACACCTTC. Residues: CSVTLSMGYTF.

There are a few counts of this clone. The chain uses TRBV4-2 and TRBJ2-1, with TRBD2 matching 9 bases. V shed 2 bases, J shed 3 bases, and the junction held 5 bases outside the gene matches. CDR1 and CDR2 (germline): LGHNA, YNFKEQ. CDR3 length: 16 residues. The CDR3 DNA follows: TGTGCCAGCAGCCAAACGATTAGCGGGGGCTACAATGAGCAGTTCTTC. Its translation is CASSQTISGGYNEQFF.

In its sample, this clone was seen many times. The same CDR3 can be traced to other DNA sequences in this sample. The chain joins TRBV6-6 to TRBJ2-3, with D hard to call. Per germline, CDR1 MNHNY and CDR2 SVGAGI (reference sequence). CDR3 length: 11 amino acids. Trimming took 8 bases from V and 1 from J, leaving 4 bases between them. The CDR3 region is CASLRTDTQYF. The CDR3 DNA reads TGTGCCAGCCTTCGCACAGATACGCAGTATTTT.